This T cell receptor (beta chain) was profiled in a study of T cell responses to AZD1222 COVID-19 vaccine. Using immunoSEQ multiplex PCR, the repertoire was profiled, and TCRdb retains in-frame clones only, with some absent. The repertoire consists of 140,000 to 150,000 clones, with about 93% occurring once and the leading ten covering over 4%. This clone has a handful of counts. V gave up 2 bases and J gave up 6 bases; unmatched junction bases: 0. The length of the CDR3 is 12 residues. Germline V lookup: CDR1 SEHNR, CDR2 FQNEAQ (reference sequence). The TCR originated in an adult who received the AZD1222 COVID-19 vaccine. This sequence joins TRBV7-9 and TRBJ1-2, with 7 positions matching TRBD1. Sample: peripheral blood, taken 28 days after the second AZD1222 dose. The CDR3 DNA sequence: TGTGCCAGCAGCTTAACAGGGGATGGCTACACCTTC. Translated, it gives CASSLTGDGYTF.